The 22 T cell receptor beta chains below come from one sample, sequenced in a study of beta chain features in type 1 diabetes listed by TCRdb under 2018. Libraries were made using the immunoSEQ multiplex PCR assay. All of the isolated RNA was reverse transcribed with the High Capacity cDNA Reverse Transcription Kit, so expressed TCRB transcripts were sequenced. This is the immuneACCESS table as TCRdb keeps it, with only in-frame sequences that have V and J called. A part of the clones is gone; compared with another copy, unresolved V genes explain less than half, and the rest is unexplained. The sample table holds about 200,000 clones, of which roughly 11% were seen once. The ten largest clonotypes hold less than 1.5% of the sample. What was sequenced was central memory CD4+ T cells from blood. These receptors came from a man younger than 30 in good health.

In this sample, this clone turned up a few times. V usage is TRBV12-5 and J usage is TRBJ2-1; no firm D call. The CDR3 extends over 14 amino acids. V lost 6 bases, J lost 4 bases, and 13 bases lay in between. Germline V gene sequence: CDR1 LGHNT, CDR2 FRNRAP. The CDR3 loop is CASGPAAEYNEQFF. The CDR3 DNA sequence: TGTGCTAGTGGCCCCGCGGCGGAATACAATGAGCAGTTCTTC. The variable domain in full, completed from reference TRBV12-5 and TRBJ2-1, reads DARVTQTPRHKVTEMGQEVTMRCQPILGHNTVFWYRQTMMQGLELLAYFRNRAPLDDSGMPKDRFSAEMPDATLATLKIQPSEPRDSAVYFCASGPAAEYNEQFFGPGTRLTVL.

The chain links TRBV29-1 to TRBJ1-3; no reliable D call. Trimming pared 0 bases from V and 4 bases from J, leaving 4 bases between. The V gene's germline CDR1 is SQVTM and CDR2 ANQGSEA. The CDR3 is 12 residues long. The CDR3 coding sequence is TGCAGCGTTGAAGATTACGGAAACACCATATATTTT. This encodes CSVEDYGNTIYF.

The CDR3 protein is CASSAGGSDTQYF. CDR3 in DNA: TGCGCCAGCAGCGCGGGAGGCTCGGATACGCAGTATTTT. V and J are TRBV5-1 and TRBJ2-3; 8 bases line up with TRBD2. The V gene end was trimmed by 4 bases and the J gene end by 6 bases; junction bases not matched to a gene: 4. Germline assignment: CDR1 SGHRS and CDR2 YFSETQ. CDR3 length: 13 residues.

J is TRBJ2-3 and V is TRBV28; D is uncertain. CDR3 length equals 15 residues. Germline loops: CDR1 MDHEN, CDR2 SYDVKM. V was shortened by 7 bases and J by 1 base, with 15 bases between the two germline ends. The CDR3 loop is CASNFLRSGTDTQYF. CDR3 DNA sequence: TGTGCCAGCAACTTTCTCAGGTCTGGCACAGATACGCAGTATTTT.

V gene TRBV28 combines with J gene TRBJ2-2; D is unresolved. The CDR3 runs to 15 residues. Germline lookup yields CDR1 MDHEN and CDR2 SYDVKM. V lost 7 bases and J lost 4, with 16 bases in between. CDR3 protein: CASTLVGIGTGELFF. The CDR3 coding sequence is TGTGCCAGCACCCTAGTCGGCATTGGCACCGGGGAGCTGTTTTTT.

This clone was counted ten times or more. The chain carries TRBV29-1 and TRBJ1-1; D is unresolved. CDR1 and CDR2 from the germline V gene are SQVTM and ANQGSEA. V lost 6 bases to trimming and J lost 5 bases, with 13 bases between them. This CDR3 has 12 residues. The CDR3 protein is CSVREARTEAFF. DNA of the CDR3: TGCAGCGTGAGGGAGGCGAGGACTGAAGCTTTCTTT.

This clone was counted only a few times. This chain links TRBV29-1 with TRBJ2-1; D not certain. V shed 2 bases and J shed 7 bases, with 18 bases lying between them. Germline V gene data show CDR1 as SQVTM and CDR2 as ANQGSEA. The CDR3 extends over 15 amino acids. The CDR3 loop is CSVEFWLGPGNEQFF. The CDR3 DNA reads TGCAGCGTTGAATTTTGGCTAGGCCCTGGTAATGAGCAGTTCTTC.

To note about this clone: Other DNA sequences of this sample code for an identical CDR3. This chain joins TRBV15 and TRBJ1-1, with D hard to call. CDR1 LNHNV and CDR2 YYDKDF come from the germline V gene (reference sequence). V was pared by 0 bases and J by 0 bases, with 8 bases between. The CDR3 is 15 residues long. CDR3 in DNA: TGTGCCACCAGCAGAGATAATGGTTTGAACACTGAAGCTTTCTTT. Residues: CATSRDNGLNTEAFF.

Remarks on this clone: A read error is the likely source, as a far larger clone sits one nucleotide away. V and J are TRBV29-1 and TRBJ1-1; D may be TRBD1 (6 bases). Germline loops: CDR1 SQVTM, CDR2 ANQGSEA. This CDR3 spans 13 amino acids. V lost 7 bases and J 2 bases, leaving 14 bases between the germline ends. CDR3 sequence: CSGQQGINTEAFF. CDR3 DNA: TGCAGCGGACAACAGGGCATTAACACTGAAGCTTTCTTT.

The chain joins TRBV30 to TRBJ1-6; unclear D gene. CDR1 is GTSNPN and CDR2 is SVGIG in the germline V gene (reference sequence). The CDR3 consists of 14 residues. The V gene lost 4 bases and the J gene lost 3 bases, with 10 bases spanning the gap. The CDR3 here is CAWTARSYNSPLHF. CDR3 in DNA: TGTGCCTGGACCGCCAGGAGCTATAATTCACCCCTCCACTTT.

This clone was observed a handful of times. The chain carries TRBV18 and TRBJ2-1; D not certain. Germline V gene sequence: CDR1 KGHSH, CDR2 LQKENI. CDR3 length equals 15 residues. V lost 4 bases and J lost 3, with 13 bases in between. The CDR3 region has the DNA TGTGCCAGCTCACTCTCAAAGGGTCTCTACAATGAGCAGTTCTTC. Encoded protein: CASSLSKGLYNEQFF.

The chain combines TRBV4-3 with TRBJ2-5; 7 bases are shared with TRBD2. The V gene's germline CDR1 is LGHNA and CDR2 YSLEER. V trimming: 4 bases; J trimming: 3 bases; junction bases outside the gene matches: 5. This CDR3 contains 14 residues. The CDR3 sequence is CASSRRDYEETQYF. For the CDR3, the DNA is TGCGCCAGCAGCCGCCGGGACTACGAAGAGACCCAGTACTTC.

The chain uses TRBV27 and TRBJ2-7, with TRBD2 identical over 7 bases. V lost 6 bases, J lost 0 bases, and 8 bases stayed unmatched. CDR3 length: 15 amino acids. The germline V gene has CDR1 MNHEY and CDR2 SMNVEV (reference sequence). For the CDR3, the DNA is TGTGCCAGCAGGTCACGGGGGGAGGTCTCCTACGAGCAGTACTTC. Its translation is CASRSRGEVSYEQYF.

The J gene is TRBJ2-1, the V gene TRBV5-4; D may be TRBD1 or TRBD2 (5 bases each). The CDR3 has 16 amino acids. V was cut by 4 bases and J by 12 bases, with 26 bases left in between. CDR1 is SGHNT and CDR2 is YYREEE in the germline V gene (reference sequence). In nucleotides, the CDR3 is TGTGCCAGCAGCCCCGGCCAAGATGGGGGATCTAGGGGGCAGTTCTTC. This translates into CASSPGQDGGSRGQFF.

The sample holds a few counts of this clone. CDR3 nucleotides: TGTGCCAGCAGCCGGACTAGCGGGCTCACAGATACGCAGTATTTT. Translating gives CASSRTSGLTDTQYF. The chain uses TRBV7-6 and TRBJ2-3; 11 bases agree with TRBD2. The CDR3 length is 15 residues. Germline values: CDR1 SGHVS, CDR2 FNYEAQ. Unmatched junction bases numbered 3, after V lost 5 bases and J lost 2 bases.

The table lists this clone with a few counts. The chain employs TRBV4-2 and TRBJ2-5; no firm D call. Trimming left V 5 bases short and J 3 bases short, with 13 bases between. Germline values: CDR1 LGHNA, CDR2 YNFKEQ. The CDR3 contains 14 residues. This CDR3 reads CASSFKQLEETQYF. Written as DNA, the CDR3 is TGTGCCAGCAGCTTTAAGCAGTTGGAAGAGACCCAGTACTTC.

The chain employs TRBV2 and TRBJ2-5; TRBD1 aligns across 9 bases. With the DNA end fitting TRBJ2-7 better, the J assignment may be wrong. The CDR3 sequence is 15 residues long. CDR1 is SNHLY and CDR2 is FYNNEI in the germline V gene. This chain's CDR3 is CASSQTGTGTAEQYF. The CDR3 DNA is TGTGCCAGCAGTCAAACCGGGACAGGGACAGCCGAGCAGTACTTC.

This rearrangement joins TRBV4-1 to TRBJ2-5; unclear D gene. The DNA end lines up better with TRBJ2-7; the J call may be wrong. Germline CDR1 reads MGHRA; CDR2 reads YSYEKL. The CDR3 covers 14 residues. CDR3 nucleotide sequence: TGCGCCAGCAGCCAAGATGCCCGGCTTCTCGAGCAGTACTTC. It encodes CASSQDARLLEQYF.

This clone was seen more than once but under ten times. V gene TRBV6-6 combines with J gene TRBJ2-1; 11 bases line up with TRBD2. V dropped 2 bases and J dropped 6; count of bases not matched to a gene: 6. This CDR3 is built from 16 residues. Germline CDR1 is MNHNY and CDR2 is SVGAGI (reference sequence). The CDR3 nucleotides are TGTGCCAGCAGTTACCCCTTAGCGGGGGGGAGCAATGAGCAGTTCTTC. Its protein product is CASSYPLAGGSNEQFF.

This clone was seen more than once but under ten times. Distinct nucleotide sequences in the sample also encode this CDR3. The rearrangement links TRBV10-3 to TRBJ1-5; no clear D. The length of the CDR3 is 12 residues. Germline lookup yields CDR1 ENHRY and CDR2 SYGVKD. V was shortened by 4 bases and J by 2 bases, with 3 bases between the two germline ends. The CDR3 DNA is TGTGCCATCAGTGGTGGCAATCAGCCCCAGCATTTT. Protein product: CAISGGNQPQHF.

The chain carries TRBV7-8 and TRBJ1-1; D is ambiguous. The CDR3 runs to 15 residues. Trimming pared 1 base from V and 0 bases from J, leaving 9 bases between. Germline loops: CDR1 SGHVS, CDR2 FQNEAQ. The CDR3 bases are TGTGCCAGCAGCTTAGTTGGGTACATGAACACTGAAGCTTTCTTT. It is translated as CASSLVGYMNTEAFF.

This clone has more than one count but fewer than ten. This chain links TRBV7-2 with TRBJ2-5; weak D call: TRBD2 (6 bases). The CDR3 length is 19 residues. CDR1 and CDR2 from the germline V gene are SGHTA and FQGNSA. The germline V and J ends were trimmed by 5 bases and 2 bases, with 27 bases remaining between them. For the CDR3, the DNA is TGTGCCAGCAGCCAACCATTGGGGCGGGGCACCCTGCTACAAGAGACCCAGTACTTC. Amino acids: CASSQPLGRGTLLQETQYF.